Listed below are T cell receptor beta chains from one sample, sequenced in a study of blood T cell repertoires in COVID-19. The table came from immunoSEQ multiplex PCR; TCRdb's copy has only in-frame clones and leaves some out. The sample records 300,000 to 400,000 clones, around 90% being singletons. The sequenced material came from peripheral blood. These receptors were obtained from a man aged 30 to 39 with COVID-19, enrolled during active disease. Each CDR3 is given with its conserved first and last residue. A D gene is named only where the DNA matches it firmly. The listing skips clone size in some rows; elsewhere it reads once, few, many or a size class.

DNA: TGCGCCAGCAGCTTGGGACAGGGGGCGCATCGTTTGGAGACCCAGTACTTC
CDR3: CASSLGQGAHRLETQYF
D: TRBD1
size: .
J: TRBJ2-5
V: TRBV5-1

DNA: TGTGCCACCAGCAGAGGGACAGGGAGGGATGAGCAGTTCTTC
CDR3: CATSRGTGRDEQFF
D: .
size: .
J: TRBJ2-1
V: TRBV15

DNA: TGTGCCAGCGGGGCAGAGCGGGGGGGCATAAGTACGCAGTATTTT
CDR3: CASGAERGGISTQYF
D: TRBD2
size: .
J: TRBJ2-3
V: TRBV7-2

DNA: TGTGCCAGTAGTACGACAGGGGGTACGAACACTGAAGCTTTCTTT
CDR3: CASSTTGGTNTEAFF
D: TRBD1
size: .
J: TRBJ1-1
V: TRBV19

DNA: TGCGCCAGCAGCCGTAGAACAGGGGGCAAGGGCACTGAAGCTTTCTTT
CDR3: CASSRRTGGKGTEAFF
D: TRBD1
size: .
J: TRBJ1-1
V: TRBV4-1

DNA: TGTGCCACCAGCAGAGTAACAGGGAACACCGGGGAGCTGTTTTTT
CDR3: CATSRVTGNTGELFF
D: .
size: .
J: TRBJ2-2
V: TRBV15

DNA: TGTGCCAGCAGCCCTAGGGGGCGCAGACCTTTAGAGACTGAAGCTTTCTTT
CDR3: CASSPRGRRPLETEAFF
D: TRBD1
size: .
J: TRBJ1-1
V: TRBV7-2

DNA: TGTGCCAGCAGTTTGTTCCTCCAGGGGGCGGATGGCTACACCTTC
CDR3: CASSLFLQGADGYTF
D: TRBD1
size: .
J: TRBJ1-2
V: TRBV27

DNA: TGTGCCAGCAGCCAACCGGGCGGGTCCGGGGAGCTGTTTTTT
CDR3: CASSQPGGSGELFF
D: .
size: .
J: TRBJ2-2
V: TRBV28

DNA: TGCGCCAGCAGTCCCCTCTACGAGCAGTACTTC
CDR3: CASSPLYEQYF
D: .
size: .
J: TRBJ2-7
V: TRBV23-1

DNA: TGTGCCAGCAGCCCCCACCAGAGGGTGGCGAACACTGAAGCTTTCTTT
CDR3: CASSPHQRVANTEAFF
D: .
size: .
J: TRBJ1-1
V: TRBV9

DNA: TGTGCCAGCAGTCTCACACCCGTTTATGGCTACACCTTC
CDR3: CASSLTPVYGYTF
D: .
size: .
J: TRBJ1-2
V: TRBV28

DNA: TGTGCCAGCAGCTTACTTCCTTACAATGAGCAGTTCTTC
CDR3: CASSLLPYNEQFF
D: .
size: few
J: TRBJ2-1
V: TRBV11-3

DNA: TGTGCCAGCAGCTTGGGAGTATACAATGAGCAGTTCTTC
CDR3: CASSLGVYNEQFF
D: .
size: .
J: TRBJ2-1
V: TRBV11-3

DNA: TGTGCCAGCAGCCAAGAGCTGGGACTATACAATGAGCAGTTCTTC
CDR3: CASSQELGLYNEQFF
D: TRBD2
size: .
J: TRBJ2-1
V: TRBV4-2

DNA: TGTGCCAGCTCATTGGACATTCTTACCTACGAGCAGTACTTC
CDR3: CASSLDILTYEQYF
D: .
size: .
J: TRBJ2-7
V: TRBV18

DNA: TGTGCCAGTAGTATCCCGGGACAGGTAAAGGAGACCCAGTACTTC
CDR3: CASSIPGQVKETQYF
D: TRBD1
size: .
J: TRBJ2-5
V: TRBV19

DNA: TGTGCCAGCAGTCAAACAGGGGGTCCGCTCCTTTATAGCAATCAGCCCCAGCATTTT
CDR3: CASSQTGGPLLYSNQPQHF
D: TRBD1
size: .
J: TRBJ1-5
V: TRBV27

DNA: TGTGCCAGCAGCCAAAGACCAGGGTCCTATAATTCACCCCTCCACTTT
CDR3: CASSQRPGSYNSPLHF
D: .
size: once
J: TRBJ1-6
V: TRBV14

DNA: TGTGCCAGCAGCTTCGGGGGACCGACGGACATTCAGTACTTC
CDR3: CASSFGGPTDIQYF
D: .
size: .
J: TRBJ2-4
V: TRBV7-9

DNA: TGTGCCACCCTAAGGGGGCTTGGCTACACCTTC
CDR3: CATLRGLGYTF
D: TRBD1
size: .
J: TRBJ1-2
V: TRBV28

DNA: TGTGCCAGCAGTGAATTGCGACAGGGTATGGTAGTGGAAGCTTTCTTT
CDR3: CASSELRQGMVVEAFF
D: TRBD1
size: .
J: TRBJ1-1
V: TRBV25-1

DNA: TGTGCCAGCAGCTTAGTTTCGACAGGGGCTAGCTACGAGCAGTACTTC
CDR3: CASSLVSTGASYEQYF
D: TRBD1
size: .
J: TRBJ2-7
V: TRBV7-2

DNA: TGTGCCAGCAGCTTAGGTACCGGGACCGGGGAGCTGTTTTTT
CDR3: CASSLGTGTGELFF
D: .
size: .
J: TRBJ2-2
V: TRBV7-9

DNA: TGTGCCAGCAGTTACCAGACAACCTATAGCGCAAACACCGGGGAGCTGTTTTTT
CDR3: CASSYQTTYSANTGELFF
D: .
size: .
J: TRBJ2-2
V: TRBV6-2/TRBV6-3

DNA: TGCGCCAGCATTCAAGAGGGAGGGAACTACGAGCAGTACTTC
CDR3: CASIQEGGNYEQYF
D: TRBD2
size: .
J: TRBJ2-7
V: TRBV5-1

DNA: TGTGCCAGCAGCTTGTTTGAGGGAAACACCATATATTTT
CDR3: CASSLFEGNTIYF
D: .
size: .
J: TRBJ1-3
V: TRBV5-4

DNA: TGTGCTAGTGCCCCACAGATCGGGACAGGAGCATACGAGCAGTACTTC
CDR3: CASAPQIGTGAYEQYF
D: TRBD1
size: .
J: TRBJ2-7
V: TRBV12-5

DNA: TGTGCCAGCAGCTTAGGTAGTAATCAGCCCCAGCATTTT
CDR3: CASSLGSNQPQHF
D: .
size: .
J: TRBJ1-5
V: TRBV11-2

DNA: TGTGCTAGTGGTTTGGTAATGGGACAGGGCGACAATGAGCAGTTCTTC
CDR3: CASGLVMGQGDNEQFF
D: TRBD1
size: .
J: TRBJ2-1
V: TRBV12-5

DNA: TGTGCCAGCAGACGCCCGCCGGGACAGGGGTTGGGGGCCGGGGAGCTGTTTTTT
CDR3: CASRRPPGQGLGAGELFF
D: TRBD1
size: .
J: TRBJ2-2
V: TRBV7-3

DNA: TGTGCCAGCAGCTCAGCGGGAGGTTACGAGCAGTACTTC
CDR3: CASSSAGGYEQYF
D: TRBD2
size: .
J: TRBJ2-7
V: TRBV11-1

DNA: TGTGCCAGTAGTACCTACTCGACAGGGCGCGGGGGGGCTTTCTTT
CDR3: CASSTYSTGRGGAFF
D: TRBD1
size: .
J: TRBJ1-1
V: TRBV19

DNA: TGCAGCGTTATTCAGGGGTACACTGAAGCTTTCTTT
CDR3: CSVIQGYTEAFF
D: .
size: .
J: TRBJ1-1
V: TRBV29-1

DNA: TGTGCCAGCATTAGCGGGGGAGGGGATACGCAGTATTTT
CDR3: CASISGGGDTQYF
D: TRBD2
size: .
J: TRBJ2-3
V: TRBV6-5

DNA: TGTGCCAGTAGTATGGGGACAGGTATATACGAGCAGTACTTC
CDR3: CASSMGTGIYEQYF
D: TRBD1
size: .
J: TRBJ2-7
V: TRBV19

DNA: TGTGCCAGCAGTGCACAGGGCTGGGGAAACACCATATATTTT
CDR3: CASSAQGWGNTIYF
D: .
size: .
J: TRBJ1-3
V: TRBV9

DNA: TGCGCCAGCAGCCAAGATCTAGCGGGGGGCGCACAGAGCACAGATACGCAGTATTTT
CDR3: CASSQDLAGGAQSTDTQYF
D: TRBD2
size: .
J: TRBJ2-3
V: TRBV4-3

DNA: TGCGCCAGCAGCCTAGCGGGCAGCTCCTACGAGCAGTACTTC
CDR3: CASSLAGSSYEQYF
D: TRBD2
size: .
J: TRBJ2-7
V: TRBV5-1

DNA: TGCAGCGTTGAGGGGGACAGGGGGGTGAACACTGAAGCTTTCTTT
CDR3: CSVEGDRGVNTEAFF
D: TRBD1
size: .
J: TRBJ1-1
V: TRBV29-1

DNA: TGTGCCAGCAGAGAAAGTCTGTATACGCCCGGCGGGGAGCTGTTTTTT
CDR3: CASRESLYTPGGELFF
D: .
size: .
J: TRBJ2-2
V: TRBV7-2

DNA: TGTGCCAGCAGCTTAATGGGACTAGCGGGGGGGCCAGAGACCCAGTACTTC
CDR3: CASSLMGLAGGPETQYF
D: TRBD2
size: .
J: TRBJ2-5
V: TRBV7-3

DNA: TGTGCCAGCTCCCCTCCAGCGGGAGGCTACGAGCAGTACTTC
CDR3: CASSPPAGGYEQYF
D: TRBD2
size: .
J: TRBJ2-7
V: TRBV18

DNA: TGTGCCAGCAGCTTAGTTAGTAGCACAGATACGCAGTATTTT
CDR3: CASSLVSSTDTQYF
D: .
size: .
J: TRBJ2-3
V: TRBV7-2

DNA: TGTGCCATCAGGGGACTAGCGGGAGGTTCCAATGAGCAGTTCTTC
CDR3: CAIRGLAGGSNEQFF
D: TRBD2
size: .
J: TRBJ2-1
V: TRBV10-3

DNA: TGTGCCAGCCTCCCACTTACCTCTAATGAAAAACTGTTTTTT
CDR3: CASLPLTSNEKLFF
D: .
size: .
J: TRBJ1-4
V: TRBV2

DNA: TGTGCCTGCAGACGTGGGCAAGGGGATGAAAAACTGTTTTTT
CDR3: CACRRGQGDEKLFF
D: .
size: once
J: TRBJ1-4
V: TRBV30

DNA: TGTGCCAGCAGTCCCTACTTAGGGGGGGGCAAAAACATTCAGTACTTC
CDR3: CASSPYLGGGKNIQYF
D: .
size: .
J: TRBJ2-4
V: TRBV28

DNA: TGTGCCAGCTCACCACCGCTGGGGCCTAGCACAGATACGCAGTATTTT
CDR3: CASSPPLGPSTDTQYF
D: .
size: .
J: TRBJ2-3
V: TRBV18

DNA: TGTGCCAGCAGCTTAGGTCTCGTGAACACTGAAGCTTTCTTT
CDR3: CASSLGLVNTEAFF
D: .
size: .
J: TRBJ1-1
V: TRBV7-2

DNA: TGTGCCAGTAGTATTGCGACAGGCACAGATACGCAGTATTTT
CDR3: CASSIATGTDTQYF
D: .
size: .
J: TRBJ2-3
V: TRBV19

DNA: TGTGCCAGCTCACCCCCAACAGGGGCTAGCTCCTACAATGAGCAGTTCTTC
CDR3: CASSPPTGASSYNEQFF
D: TRBD1
size: .
J: TRBJ2-1
V: TRBV18